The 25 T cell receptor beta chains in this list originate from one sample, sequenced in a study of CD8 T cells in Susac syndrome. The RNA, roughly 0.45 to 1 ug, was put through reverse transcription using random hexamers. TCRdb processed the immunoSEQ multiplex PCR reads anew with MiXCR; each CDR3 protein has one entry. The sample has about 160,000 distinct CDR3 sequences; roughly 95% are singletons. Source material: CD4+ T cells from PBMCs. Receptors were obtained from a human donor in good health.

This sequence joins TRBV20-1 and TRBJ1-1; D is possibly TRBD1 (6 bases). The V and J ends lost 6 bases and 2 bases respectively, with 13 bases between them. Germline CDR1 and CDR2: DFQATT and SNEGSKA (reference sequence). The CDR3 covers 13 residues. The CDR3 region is CSAQAGVNTEAFF. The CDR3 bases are TGCAGTGCCCAGGCAGGGGTAAACACTGAAGCTTTCTTT.

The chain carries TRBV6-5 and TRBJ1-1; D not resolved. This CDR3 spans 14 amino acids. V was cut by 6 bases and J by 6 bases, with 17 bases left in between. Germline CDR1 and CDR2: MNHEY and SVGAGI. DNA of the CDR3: TGTGCCAGCAGCCGTCGGCTACCCCGGGCTGAAGCTTTCTTT. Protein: CASSRRLPRAEAFF.

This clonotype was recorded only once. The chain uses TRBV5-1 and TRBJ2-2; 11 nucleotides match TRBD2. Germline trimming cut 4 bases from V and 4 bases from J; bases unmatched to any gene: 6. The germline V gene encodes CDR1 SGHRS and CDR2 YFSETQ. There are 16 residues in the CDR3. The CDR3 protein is CASSLVTSGGTGELFF. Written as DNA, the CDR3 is TGCGCCAGCAGCCTGGTTACTAGCGGGGGCACCGGGGAGCTGTTTTTT.

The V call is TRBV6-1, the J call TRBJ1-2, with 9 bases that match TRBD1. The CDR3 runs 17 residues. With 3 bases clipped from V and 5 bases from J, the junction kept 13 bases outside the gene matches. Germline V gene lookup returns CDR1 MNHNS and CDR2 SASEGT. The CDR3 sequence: CASSDPGQGDGAYGYTF. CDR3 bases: TGTGCCAGCAGTGACCCGGGACAGGGAGATGGGGCATATGGCTACACCTTC.

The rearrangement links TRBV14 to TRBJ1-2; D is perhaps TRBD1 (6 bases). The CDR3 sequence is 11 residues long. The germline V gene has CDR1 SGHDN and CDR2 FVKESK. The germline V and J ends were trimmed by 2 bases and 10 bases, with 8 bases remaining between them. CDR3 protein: CASSQQGLYTF. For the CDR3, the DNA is TGTGCCAGCAGCCAACAGGGGCTCTACACCTTC. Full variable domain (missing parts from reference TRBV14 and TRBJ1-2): EAGVTQFPSHSVIEKGQTVTLRCDPISGHDNLYWYRRVMGKEIKFLLHFVKESKQDESGMPNNRFLAERTGGTYSTLKVQPAELEDSGVYFCASSQQGLYTFGSGTRLTVV.

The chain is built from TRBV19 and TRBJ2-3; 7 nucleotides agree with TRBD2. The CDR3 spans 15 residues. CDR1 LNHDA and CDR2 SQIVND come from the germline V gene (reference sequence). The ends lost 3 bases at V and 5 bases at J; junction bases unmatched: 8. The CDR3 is CASSISGRARDTQYF. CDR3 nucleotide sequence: TGTGCCAGTAGTATTTCGGGGAGGGCGAGAGATACGCAGTATTTT.

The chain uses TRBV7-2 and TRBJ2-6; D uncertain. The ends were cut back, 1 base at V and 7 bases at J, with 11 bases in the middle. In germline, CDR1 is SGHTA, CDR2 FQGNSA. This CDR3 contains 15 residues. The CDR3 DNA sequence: TGTGCCAGCAGCTTAGGACCGCAGCGAGCCAACGTCCTGACTTTC. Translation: CASSLGPQRANVLTF.

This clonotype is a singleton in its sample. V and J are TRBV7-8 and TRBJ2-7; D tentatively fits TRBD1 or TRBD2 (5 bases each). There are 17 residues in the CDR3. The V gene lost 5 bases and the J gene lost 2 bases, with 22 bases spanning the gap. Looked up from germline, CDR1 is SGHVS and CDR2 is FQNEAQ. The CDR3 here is CASSPRSRGQGTYEQYF. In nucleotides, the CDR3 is TGTGCCAGCAGCCCCCGGTCAAGAGGGCAGGGAACCTACGAGCAGTACTTC.

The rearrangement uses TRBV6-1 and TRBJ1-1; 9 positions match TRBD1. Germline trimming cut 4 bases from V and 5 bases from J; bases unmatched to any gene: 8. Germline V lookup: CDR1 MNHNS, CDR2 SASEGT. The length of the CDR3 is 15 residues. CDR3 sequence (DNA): TGTGCCAGCAGTGCGTTAACAGGGGGCGGGACTGAAGCTTTCTTT. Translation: CASSALTGGGTEAFF.

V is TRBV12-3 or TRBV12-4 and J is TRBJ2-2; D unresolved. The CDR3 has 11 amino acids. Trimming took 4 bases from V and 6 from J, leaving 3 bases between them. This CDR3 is CASSSAGELFF. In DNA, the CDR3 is TGTGCCAGCAGTTCCGCCGGGGAGCTGTTTTTT.

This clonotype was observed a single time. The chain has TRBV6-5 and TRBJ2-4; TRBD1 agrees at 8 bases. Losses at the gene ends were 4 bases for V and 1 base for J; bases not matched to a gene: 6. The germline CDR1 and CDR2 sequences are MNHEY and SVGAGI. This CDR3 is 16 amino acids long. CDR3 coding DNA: TGTGCCAGCAGTTTCGACCAGGGGGCGGCCAAAAACATTCAGTACTTC. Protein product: CASSFDQGAAKNIQYF.

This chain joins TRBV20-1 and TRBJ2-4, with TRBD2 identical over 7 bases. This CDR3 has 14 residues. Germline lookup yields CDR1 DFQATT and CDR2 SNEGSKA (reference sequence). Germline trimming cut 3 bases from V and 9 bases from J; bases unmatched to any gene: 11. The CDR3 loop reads CSARTQTSLGIQYF. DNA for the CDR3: TGCAGTGCTAGGACTCAGACTAGCCTGGGCATTCAGTACTTC.

The DNA of the CDR3 is TGTGCCAGCAGCCCCGGGACCCCCAGGGGCACTGAAGCTTTCTTT. Amino acids: CASSPGTPRGTEAFF. The V gene is TRBV12-3 or TRBV12-4, the J gene TRBJ1-1; weak D call: TRBD1 (6 bases). The ends were cut back, 6 bases at V and 4 bases at J, with 18 bases in the middle. The CDR3 has 15 residues.

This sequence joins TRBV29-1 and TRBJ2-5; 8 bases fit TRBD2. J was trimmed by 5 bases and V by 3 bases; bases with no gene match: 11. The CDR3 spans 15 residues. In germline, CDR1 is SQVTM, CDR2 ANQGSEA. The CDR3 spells CSVEGRGGRGETQYF. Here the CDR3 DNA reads TGCAGCGTTGAGGGTCGGGGGGGCAGGGGTGAGACCCAGTACTTC.

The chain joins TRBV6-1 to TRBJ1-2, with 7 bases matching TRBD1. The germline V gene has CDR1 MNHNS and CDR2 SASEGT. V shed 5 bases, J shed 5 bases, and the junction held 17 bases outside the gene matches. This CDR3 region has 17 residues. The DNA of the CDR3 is TGTGCCAGCAGTACAGATACTCAGGGGGAAAGTCGGTATGGCTACACCTTC. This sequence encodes CASSTDTQGESRYGYTF.

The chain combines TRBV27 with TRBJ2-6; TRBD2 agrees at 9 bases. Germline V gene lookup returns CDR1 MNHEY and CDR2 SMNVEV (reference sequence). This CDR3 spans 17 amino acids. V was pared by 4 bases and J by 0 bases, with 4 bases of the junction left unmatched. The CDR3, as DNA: TGTGCCAGCAGTTCCCAGCGGGGGGACTCTGGGGCCAACGTCCTGACTTTC. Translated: CASSSQRGDSGANVLTF. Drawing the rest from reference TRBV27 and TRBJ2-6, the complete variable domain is EAQVTQNPRYLITVTGKKLTVTCSQNMNHEYMSWYRQDPGLGLRQIYYSMNVEVTDKGDVPEGYKVSRKEKRNFPLILESPSPNQTSLYFCASSSQRGDSGANVLTFGAGSRLTVL.

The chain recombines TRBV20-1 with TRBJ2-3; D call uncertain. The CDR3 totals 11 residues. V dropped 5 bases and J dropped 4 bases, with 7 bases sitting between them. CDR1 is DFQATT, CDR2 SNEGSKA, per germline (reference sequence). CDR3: CSAGVADTQYF. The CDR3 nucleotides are TGCAGTGCTGGAGTTGCAGATACGCAGTATTTT.

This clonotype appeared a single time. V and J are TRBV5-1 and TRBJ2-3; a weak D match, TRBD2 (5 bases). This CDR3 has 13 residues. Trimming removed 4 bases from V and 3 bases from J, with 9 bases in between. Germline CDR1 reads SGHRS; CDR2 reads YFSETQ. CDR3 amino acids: CASSRTLTDTQYF. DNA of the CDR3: TGCGCCAGCAGCCGGACTCTGACAGATACGCAGTATTTT.

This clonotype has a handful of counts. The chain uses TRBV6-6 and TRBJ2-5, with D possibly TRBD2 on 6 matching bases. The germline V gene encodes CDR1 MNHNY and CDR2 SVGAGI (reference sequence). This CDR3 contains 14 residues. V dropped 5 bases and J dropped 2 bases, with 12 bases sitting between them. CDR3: CASSRTGGQETQYF. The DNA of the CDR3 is TGTGCCAGCAGTCGGACCGGGGGTCAAGAGACCCAGTACTTC.

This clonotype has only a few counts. CDR3 amino acids: CSAPTWKVPNYGYTF. DNA of the CDR3: TGCAGTGCTCCCACGTGGAAGGTCCCCAACTATGGCTACACCTTC. The rearrangement links TRBV20-1 to TRBJ1-2; no definite D call. In germline, CDR1 is DFQATT, CDR2 SNEGSKA (reference sequence). This CDR3 has 15 residues. Trimming cost V 5 bases and J 2 bases, with 18 bases left between them.

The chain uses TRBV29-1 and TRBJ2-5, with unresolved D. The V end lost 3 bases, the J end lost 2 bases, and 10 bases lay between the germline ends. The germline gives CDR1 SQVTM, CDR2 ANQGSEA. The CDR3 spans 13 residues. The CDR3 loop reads CSVEPSPQETQYF. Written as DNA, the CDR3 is TGCAGCGTTGAGCCTTCCCCACAAGAGACCCAGTACTTC. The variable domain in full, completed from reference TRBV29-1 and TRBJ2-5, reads SAVISQKPSRDICQRGTSLTIQCQVDSQVTMMFWYRQQPGQSLTLIATANQGSEATYESGFVIDKFPISRPNLTFSTLTVSNMSPEDSSIYLCSVEPSPQETQYFGPGTRLLVL.

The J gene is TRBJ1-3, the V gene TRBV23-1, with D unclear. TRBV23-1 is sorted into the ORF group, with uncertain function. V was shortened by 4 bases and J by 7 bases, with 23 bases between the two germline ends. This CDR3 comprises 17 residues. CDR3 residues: CASSLSSKLTVCNTIYF. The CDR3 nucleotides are TGCGCCAGCAGTCTATCGTCCAAGTTAACCGTTTGCAACACCATATATTTT.

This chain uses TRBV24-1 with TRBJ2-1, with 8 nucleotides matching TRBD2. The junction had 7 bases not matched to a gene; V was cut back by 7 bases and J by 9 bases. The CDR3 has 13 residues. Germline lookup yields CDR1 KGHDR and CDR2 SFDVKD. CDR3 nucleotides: TGTGCCACCAGCGGGGGGGGGTCGTCTGAGCAGTTCTTC. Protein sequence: CATSGGGSSEQFF.

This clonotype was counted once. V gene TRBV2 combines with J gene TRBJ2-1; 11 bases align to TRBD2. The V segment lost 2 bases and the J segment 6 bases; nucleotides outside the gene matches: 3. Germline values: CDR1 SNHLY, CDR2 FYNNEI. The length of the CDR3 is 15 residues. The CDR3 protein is CASSELAGGFNEQFF. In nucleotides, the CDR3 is TGTGCCAGCAGTGAACTAGCGGGGGGATTCAATGAGCAGTTCTTC.

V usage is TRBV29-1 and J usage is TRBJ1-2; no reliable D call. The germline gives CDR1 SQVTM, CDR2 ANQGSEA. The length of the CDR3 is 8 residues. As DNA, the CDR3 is TGCGGCGCCCGCGGCTACACCTTC. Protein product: CGARGYTF.